Below, 24 T cell receptor beta chains from the same sample are listed, as sequenced in a study of graft-versus-host responses after intestinal transplantation. Their antigens remain unidentified. The method was immunoSEQ multiplex PCR; TCRdb's version includes in-frame clones alone and lacks a portion of them. The sample shows some 85,000 clones, more than 75% of them seen only once. The material was unstimulated CD8+ T cells sorted from spleen or lymph node cells, obtained before transplant. The receptor source for this set is a human donor who was the organ donor for an intestinal transplant.

V gene TRBV6-1 combines with J gene TRBJ1-4; D gene ambiguous. The V gene's germline CDR1 is MNHNS and CDR2 SASEGT. Deletions cut 2 bases from V and 4 bases from J, with 14 bases between. The CDR3 extends over 16 amino acids. The CDR3 DNA sequence: TGTGCCAGCAGTGAATTAGGCCCGAGGATTAATGAAAAACTGTTTTTT. Protein product: CASSELGPRINEKLFF.

This chain joins TRBV30 and TRBJ1-5; D gene ambiguous. The germline CDR1 and CDR2 sequences are GTSNPN and SVGIG (reference sequence). The CDR3 runs 17 residues. The V gene lost 1 base and the J gene lost 0 bases, with 16 bases spanning the gap. CDR3 nucleotide sequence: TGTGCCTGGAGTGACCCTTTAAGGGTGCATAGCAATCAGCCCCAGCATTTT. Translated: CAWSDPLRVHSNQPQHF. Full variable domain (outside the CDR3, taken from reference TRBV30 and TRBJ1-5): SQTIHQWPATLVQPVGSPLSLECTVEGTSNPNLYWYRQAAGRGLQLLFYSVGIGQISSEVPQNLSASRPQDRQFILSSKKLLLSDSGFYLCAWSDPLRVHSNQPQHFGDGTRLSIL.

CDR3 sequence (DNA): TGCGCCAGCAGCCAAGATCCGGGTTACACTGAAGCTTTCTTT. This sequence encodes CASSQDPGYTEAFF. The chain employs TRBV4-1 and TRBJ1-1; D is ambiguous. Trimming took 0 bases from V and 3 from J, leaving 8 bases between them. The germline V gene has CDR1 MGHRA and CDR2 YSYEKL. This CDR3 spans 14 amino acids.

The CDR3 spells CASSRYRGKNTEAFF. The CDR3 DNA is TGCGCCAGCAGCCGATACAGGGGGAAGAACACTGAAGCTTTCTTT. The chain combines TRBV4-1 with TRBJ1-1, with 8 bases matching TRBD1. With 4 bases clipped from V and 1 base from J, the junction kept 5 bases outside the gene matches. Germline V gene sequence: CDR1 MGHRA, CDR2 YSYEKL. The CDR3 consists of 15 residues.

The rearrangement uses TRBV7-9 and TRBJ2-7; D is unclear. The V and J ends lost 1 base and 3 bases respectively, with 10 bases between them. This CDR3 comprises 14 residues. Per the germline V gene, CDR1 is SEHNR and CDR2 is FQNEAQ (reference sequence). CDR3 nucleotides: TGTGCCAGCAGCTTAGTGGGTCTTGGCTACGAGCAGTACTTC. Translation: CASSLVGLGYEQYF.

This chain connects TRBV2 to TRBJ2-3, with 12 bases identical to TRBD1. The J segment lost 3 bases and the V segment lost 3 bases, leaving 16 bases of the junction unmatched. CDR3 length: 20 amino acids. Germline V gene sequence: CDR1 SNHLY, CDR2 FYNNEI. This CDR3 reads CASSDNEGQGAMVRTDTQYF. The CDR3 DNA reads as TGTGCCAGCAGTGATAATGAGGGACAGGGGGCTATGGTGAGGACAGATACGCAGTATTTT.

This chain uses TRBV4-1 with TRBJ2-1; D is ambiguous. CDR1 and CDR2 from the germline V gene are MGHRA and YSYEKL. This CDR3 is 16 amino acids long. V was trimmed by 0 bases and J by 0 bases, leaving 9 bases between them. Written as DNA, the CDR3 is TGCGCCAGCAGCCAAGAAAGGCCGAACTCCTACAATGAGCAGTTCTTC. Translation gives CASSQERPNSYNEQFF.

This clone was seen only once. The genes are TRBV7-6 and TRBJ2-7; D is perhaps TRBD2 (5 bases). The CDR3 is 15 amino acids. CDR1 and CDR2 from the germline V gene are SGHVS and FNYEAQ. The ends were cut back, 1 base at V and 4 bases at J, with 14 bases in the middle. This CDR3 reads CASSLGSGPGYEQYF. The CDR3 bases are TGTGCCAGCAGCTTAGGGTCCGGACCGGGGTACGAGCAGTACTTC. Looking up the rest from reference TRBV7-6 and TRBJ2-7 gives the full variable domain: GAGVSQSPRYKVTKRGQDVALRCDPISGHVSLYWYRQALGQGPEFLTYFNYEAQQDKSGLPNDRFSAERPEGSISTLTIQRTEQRDSAMYRCASSLGSGPGYEQYFGPGTRLTVT.

Written as DNA, the CDR3 is TGTGCCAGCAGTTTTACAAGGGGAAGCACTGAAGCTTTCTTT. Its protein is CASSFTRGSTEAFF. The V call is TRBV28, the J call TRBJ1-1; weak D call: TRBD1 (5 bases). This CDR3 is 14 amino acids long. Germline assignment: CDR1 MDHEN and CDR2 SYDVKM. V gave up 3 bases and J gave up 4 bases, with 12 bases separating them. The full variable domain, completed using reference TRBV28 and TRBJ1-1, is DVKVTQSSRYLVKRTGEKVFLECVQDMDHENMFWYRQDPGLGLRLIYFSYDVKMKEKGDIPEGYSVSREKKERFSLILESASTNQTSMYLCASSFTRGSTEAFFGQGTRLTVV.

The chain couples TRBV4-1 to TRBJ1-1, with 8 bases that match TRBD1. CDR1 is MGHRA and CDR2 is YSYEKL in the germline V gene. The CDR3 sequence is 13 residues long. V gave up 1 base and J gave up 10 bases; unmatched junction bases: 5. This CDR3 is CASSQGTGRGAFF. The CDR3 DNA is TGCGCCAGCAGCCAAGGGACAGGGAGGGGAGCTTTCTTT.

V is TRBV5-4 and J is TRBJ2-3, with D unclear. Per the germline V gene, CDR1 is SGHNT and CDR2 is YYREEE (reference sequence). Trimming took 3 bases from V and 0 from J, leaving 5 bases between them. The CDR3 runs 13 residues. CDR3: CASSYLSTDTQYF. The CDR3 DNA reads as TGTGCCAGCAGCTACCTAAGCACAGATACGCAGTATTTT.

The genes are TRBV10-2 and TRBJ2-7, with 10 bases matching TRBD1. Per germline, CDR1 WSHSY and CDR2 SAAADI. CDR3 length: 14 residues. J was trimmed by 3 bases and V by 4 bases; bases with no gene match: 3. The CDR3 reads CASSAWDRGYEQYF. DNA of the CDR3: TGCGCCAGCAGTGCCTGGGACAGGGGCTACGAGCAGTACTTC.

With regard to this clone: The sample carries other DNA sequences with the same CDR3. This chain connects TRBV7-6 to TRBJ1-1; the match to TRBD1 covers 7 bases. This CDR3 has 12 amino acids. With V trimmed by 6 bases and J by 4 bases, 2 bases remained unmatched. The germline V gene has CDR1 SGHVS and CDR2 FNYEAQ. CDR3 sequence: CASSSGGTEAFF. The CDR3 coding sequence is TGTGCCAGCAGTTCAGGGGGCACTGAAGCTTTCTTT.

This clone occurred many times. Distinct nucleotide sequences in the sample also encode this CDR3. V and J are TRBV28 and TRBJ2-3; D is ambiguous. Germline loops: CDR1 MDHEN, CDR2 SYDVKM. The CDR3 extends over 13 amino acids. V was pared by 6 bases and J by 1 base, with 8 bases between. The CDR3 DNA reads TGTGCCAGCAGGTTGCCCGGCACAGATACGCAGTATTTT. Protein: CASRLPGTDTQYF.

The genes are TRBV4-1 and TRBJ1-5; TRBD1 is a possible D gene (5 bases). The CDR3 runs to 13 residues. V shed 0 bases and J shed 9 bases, with 9 bases lying between them. The germline V gene encodes CDR1 MGHRA and CDR2 YSYEKL. CDR3 DNA: TGCGCCAGCAGCCAAGAGAGGGGATGGCCCCAGCATTTT. As protein: CASSQERGWPQHF.

The V and J genes are TRBV7-3 and TRBJ1-6; D uncertain. The V and J ends lost 3 bases and 10 bases respectively, with 10 bases between them. The CDR3 loop spans 13 amino acids. The germline V gene encodes CDR1 SGHTA and CDR2 FQGTGA. As DNA, the CDR3 is TGTGCCAGCAGCTTGGTGGCAAGCTCACCCCTCCACTTT. As protein: CASSLVASSPLHF.

The genes are TRBV7-8 and TRBJ2-5, with D maybe TRBD2 (6 bases). Per the germline V gene, CDR1 is SGHVS and CDR2 is FQNEAQ. The CDR3 contains 15 residues. V gave up 1 base and J gave up 5 bases, with 14 bases separating them. The CDR3 DNA sequence: TGTGCCAGCAGCTTAGGCGGGGACCCCGATGAGACCCAGTACTTC. It encodes CASSLGGDPDETQYF.

The J gene is TRBJ1-1, the V gene TRBV5-1; D may be TRBD1 (6 bases). The CDR3 sequence is 16 residues long. Trimming left V 4 bases short and J 4 bases short, with 20 bases between. CDR1 and CDR2 from the germline V gene are SGHRS and YFSETQ. The CDR3 DNA follows: TGCGCCAGCAGCCCCACAAGACTCGGACAGATCACTGAAGCTTTCTTT. Encoded protein: CASSPTRLGQITEAFF. The full variable domain, completed using reference TRBV5-1 and TRBJ1-1, is KAGVTQTPRYLIKTRGQQVTLSCSPISGHRSVSWYQQTPGQGLQFLFEYFSETQRNKGNFPGRFSGRQFSNSRSEMNVSTLELGDSALYLCASSPTRLGQITEAFFGQGTRLTVV.

V and J are TRBV5-1 and TRBJ2-7; 8 nucleotides match TRBD2. The CDR3 consists of 15 residues. In germline, CDR1 is SGHRS, CDR2 YFSETQ. V was clipped by 4 bases and J by 4 bases; unmatched bases: 10. The CDR3 DNA sequence: TGCGCCAGCAGCCCCCGGGGGGGCGAGGTTTACGAGCAGTACTTC. This encodes CASSPRGGEVYEQYF.

J is TRBJ2-5 and V is TRBV5-4; 9 bases are a match to TRBD2. This CDR3 has 15 amino acids. The V gene end was trimmed by 9 bases and the J gene end by 2 bases; junction bases not matched to a gene: 11. Germline V gene data show CDR1 as SGHNT and CDR2 as YYREEE (reference sequence). CDR3 in amino acids: CAIRGVAGDQETQYF. The CDR3 region has the DNA TGTGCCATAAGAGGGGTAGCGGGGGATCAAGAGACCCAGTACTTC.

The V gene is TRBV5-4, the J gene TRBJ1-2; maybe TRBD1 (5 bases). Trimming removed 5 bases from V and 3 bases from J, with 11 bases in between. The CDR3 has 13 residues. CDR1 is SGHNT, CDR2 YYREEE, per germline (reference sequence). CDR3 in amino acids: CASRFQGHYGYTF. CDR3 DNA: TGTGCCAGCAGGTTCCAGGGACACTATGGCTACACCTTC.

The chain combines TRBV30 with TRBJ1-2; D is unresolved. Trimming stripped 0 bases from V and 2 bases from J, with 13 bases between. Looked up from germline, CDR1 is GTSNPN and CDR2 is SVGIG (reference sequence). The CDR3 runs 15 residues. Written as DNA, the CDR3 is TGTGCCTGGAGTGTTCCTGGGAACCCGAACTATGGCTACACCTTC. This encodes CAWSVPGNPNYGYTF.

This clone was seen only a few times. The CDR3 region has the DNA TGCGCCAGCGCCCCGACAGCGGGGGGAACCTACGAGCAGTACTTC. Its protein is CASAPTAGGTYEQYF. The V call is TRBV4-1, the J call TRBJ2-7; 9 bases map to TRBD2. Germline values: CDR1 MGHRA, CDR2 YSYEKL. After removal of 8 bases from V and 2 bases from J, the junction contained 10 bases not matched to a gene. The CDR3 loop spans 15 amino acids.

The gene calls are TRBV30 and TRBJ2-3; either TRBD1 or TRBD2 may supply D (6 bases each). The CDR3 covers 14 residues. The germline V gene encodes CDR1 GTSNPN and CDR2 SVGIG (reference sequence). The V gene lost 3 bases and the J gene lost 6 bases, with 16 bases spanning the gap. CDR3 sequence (DNA): TGTGCCTGGAGCCTTCTAGGGGGGCCCGATACGCAGTATTTT. It codes for CAWSLLGGPDTQYF.